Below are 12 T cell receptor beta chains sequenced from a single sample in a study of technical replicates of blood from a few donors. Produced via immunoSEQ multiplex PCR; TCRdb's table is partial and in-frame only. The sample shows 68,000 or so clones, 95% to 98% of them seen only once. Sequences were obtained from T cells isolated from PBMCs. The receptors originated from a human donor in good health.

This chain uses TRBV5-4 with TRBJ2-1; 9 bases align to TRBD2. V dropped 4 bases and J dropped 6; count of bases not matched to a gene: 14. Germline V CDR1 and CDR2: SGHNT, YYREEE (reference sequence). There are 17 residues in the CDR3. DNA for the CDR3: TGTGCCAGCAGCCAGATACGCACTAGCGGGTCAGGCAATGAGCAGTTCTTC. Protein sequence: CASSQIRTSGSGNEQFF.

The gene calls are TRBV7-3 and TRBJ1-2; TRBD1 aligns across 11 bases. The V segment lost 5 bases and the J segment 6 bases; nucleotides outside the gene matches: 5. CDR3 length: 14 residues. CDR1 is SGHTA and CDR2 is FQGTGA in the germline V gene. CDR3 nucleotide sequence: TGTGCCAGCAGCGCCGGGACAGGGGGTAATGGCTACACCTTC. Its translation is CASSAGTGGNGYTF.

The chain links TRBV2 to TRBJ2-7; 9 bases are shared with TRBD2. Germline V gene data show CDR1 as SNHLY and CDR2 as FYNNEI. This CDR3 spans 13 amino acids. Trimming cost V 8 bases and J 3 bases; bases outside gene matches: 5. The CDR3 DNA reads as TGTGCCAGCGGTAGCGGGGGTAACTACGAGCAGTACTTC. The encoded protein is CASGSGGNYEQYF.

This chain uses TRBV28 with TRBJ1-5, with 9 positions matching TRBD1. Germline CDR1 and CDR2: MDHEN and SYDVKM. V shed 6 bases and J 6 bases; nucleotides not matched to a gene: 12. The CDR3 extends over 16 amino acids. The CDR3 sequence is CASSDDRGILGQPQHF. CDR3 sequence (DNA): TGTGCCAGCAGCGATGACAGGGGGATTTTGGGTCAGCCCCAGCATTTT.

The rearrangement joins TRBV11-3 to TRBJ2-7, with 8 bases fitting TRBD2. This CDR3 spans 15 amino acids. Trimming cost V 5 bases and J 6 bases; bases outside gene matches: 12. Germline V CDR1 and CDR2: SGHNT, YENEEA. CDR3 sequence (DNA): TGTGCCAGCAGCGATCATCGGGAGGGCCTTAGCGAGCAGTACTTC. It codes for CASSDHREGLSEQYF. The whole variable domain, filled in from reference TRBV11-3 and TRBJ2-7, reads EAGVVQSPRYKIIEKKQPVAFWCNPISGHNTLYWYLQNLGQGPELLIRYENEEAVDDSQLPKDRFSAERLKGVDSTLKIQPAELGDSAVYLCASSDHREGLSEQYFGPGTRLTVT.

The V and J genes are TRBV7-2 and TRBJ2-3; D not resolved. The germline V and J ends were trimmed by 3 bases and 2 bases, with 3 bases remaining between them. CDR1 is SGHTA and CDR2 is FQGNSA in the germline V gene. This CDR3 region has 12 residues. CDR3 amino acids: CASSFNTDTQYF. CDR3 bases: TGTGCCAGCAGCTTTAACACAGATACGCAGTATTTT.

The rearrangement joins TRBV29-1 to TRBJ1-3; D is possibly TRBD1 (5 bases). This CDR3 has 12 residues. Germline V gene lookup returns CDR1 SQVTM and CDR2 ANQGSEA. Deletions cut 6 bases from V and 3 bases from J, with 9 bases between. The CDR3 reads CSVAGIGNTIYF. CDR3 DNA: TGCAGCGTGGCAGGGATTGGAAACACCATATATTTT.

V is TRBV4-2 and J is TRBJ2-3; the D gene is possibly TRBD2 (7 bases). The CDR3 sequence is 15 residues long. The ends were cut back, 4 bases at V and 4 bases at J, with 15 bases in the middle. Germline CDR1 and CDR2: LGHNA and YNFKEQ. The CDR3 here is CASSPDSGVADTQYF. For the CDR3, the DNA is TGTGCCAGCAGCCCGGACAGCGGGGTCGCAGATACGCAGTATTTT.

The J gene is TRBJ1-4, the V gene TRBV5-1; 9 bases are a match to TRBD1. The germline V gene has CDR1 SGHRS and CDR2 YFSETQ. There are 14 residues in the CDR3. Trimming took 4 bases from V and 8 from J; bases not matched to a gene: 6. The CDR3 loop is CASSPQGAEEKLFF. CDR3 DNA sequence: TGCGCCAGCAGCCCACAGGGGGCAGAGGAAAAACTGTTTTTT.

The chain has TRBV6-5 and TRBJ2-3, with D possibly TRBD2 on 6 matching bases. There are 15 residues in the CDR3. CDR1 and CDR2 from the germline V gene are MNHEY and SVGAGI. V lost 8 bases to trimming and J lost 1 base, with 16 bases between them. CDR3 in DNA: TGTGCCAGCCCTAAGCCCTTAGCGGGCACAGATACGCAGTATTTT. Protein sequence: CASPKPLAGTDTQYF.

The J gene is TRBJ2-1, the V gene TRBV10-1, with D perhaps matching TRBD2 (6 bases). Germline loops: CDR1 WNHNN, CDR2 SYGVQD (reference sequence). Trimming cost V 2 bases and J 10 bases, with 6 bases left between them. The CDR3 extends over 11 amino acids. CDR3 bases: TGCGCCAGCAGTGAGCGGGGGGAGCAGTTCTTC. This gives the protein CASSERGEQFF.

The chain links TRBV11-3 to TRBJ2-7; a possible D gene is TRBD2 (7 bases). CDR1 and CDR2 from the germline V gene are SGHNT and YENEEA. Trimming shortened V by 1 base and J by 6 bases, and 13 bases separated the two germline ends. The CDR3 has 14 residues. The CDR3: CASSLAGGRGEQYF. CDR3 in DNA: TGTGCCAGCAGCTTAGCGGGAGGCAGGGGCGAGCAGTACTTC. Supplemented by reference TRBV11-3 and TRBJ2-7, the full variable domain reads EAGVVQSPRYKIIEKKQPVAFWCNPISGHNTLYWYLQNLGQGPELLIRYENEEAVDDSQLPKDRFSAERLKGVDSTLKIQPAELGDSAVYLCASSLAGGRGEQYFGPGTRLTVT.